The clone carrying this T cell receptor beta chain showed up just once. Antigen: not known. Other DNA sequences in the sample encode the same CDR3. Germline CDR1 reads MDHEN; CDR2 reads SYDVKM. The CDR3 has 15 residues. Losses at the gene ends were 4 bases for V and 1 base for J; bases not matched to a gene: 3. Sequencing used immunoSEQ multiplex PCR; TCRdb keeps in-frame clones, though not all of them. The repertoire includes hundreds of thousands of clones, around 73% of them detected once, and around 1.8% sits in the top ten. The data were obtained in a study of shared clonotypes between healthy human individuals. On the study more broadly: The donors, two women and three men, were aged 18 to 49. Points from the study as a whole: Rarefaction curves obtained for sorted subsets showed sequencing incomplete despite large depth. Naive CD4 clonotypes overlapped across a few donors at roughly 5.1%.

Donors were healthy HIV-negative adults without recently reported acute infections or vaccinations. The chain uses TRBV28 and TRBJ1-4; TRBD1 matches 7 bases. Sequencing was performed on memory CD4+ T cells sorted from blood. Subset indicated: CD45RA-negative fraction. The receptor comes from a woman aged 30 to 39 in good health. The CDR3 DNA reads as TGTGCCAGCAGTTCGCAGGGGGGAACTAATGAAAAACTGTTTTTT. It encodes CASSSQGGTNEKLFF.